These T cell receptor beta chains were read from a single sample in a study of T cells in Graves' hyperthyroidism and ophthalmopathy. MiXCR was run by TCRdb on the multiplex PCR reads, yielding one entry per CDR3 protein. The sample carries about 290,000 distinct CDR3 sequences, over 12% recorded once. Sequenced: blood. The receptors were gathered from a woman aged 45-59 years with Graves' hyperthyroidism that later progressed to Graves' ophthalmopathy. Both conserved end residues are part of each CDR3. D genes are given only for firm matches. The size field is filled for only some rows; it gives once, few, many or a size class.

D gene: NA; CDR3 length: 14; V gene: TRBV5-1; clone size: many; J gene: TRBJ2-3; CDR3 DNA: TGCGCCAGCAGCTTGGCGAAGCGTACAGATACGCAGTATTTT; CDR3 protein: CASSLAKRTDTQYF
D gene: TRBD2; CDR3 length: 16; V gene: TRBV28; clone size: few; J gene: TRBJ2-2; CDR3 DNA: TGTGCCAGCAGCCTTCGGGCTAGCGGGAACCCCGGGGAGCTGTTTTTT; CDR3 protein: CASSLRASGNPGELFF
D gene: TRBD2; CDR3 length: 14; V gene: TRBV20-1; clone size: few; J gene: TRBJ2-2; CDR3 DNA: TGCAGTGCAAGGGGCGGGAGAAGTACCGGGGAGCTGTTTTTT; CDR3 protein: CSARGGRSTGELFF
D gene: TRBD2; CDR3 length: 15; V gene: TRBV3-1; clone size: NA; J gene: TRBJ2-7; CDR3 DNA: TGTGCCAGCAGCCAACTACTAGCGGGGGGATACGAGCAGTACTTC; CDR3 protein: CASSQLLAGGYEQYF
D gene: TRBD2; CDR3 length: 15; V gene: TRBV5-1; clone size: many; J gene: TRBJ2-7; CDR3 DNA: TGCGCCAGCAGCTTAAAGGCGGGAGGGCCTAACGAGCAGTACTTC; CDR3 protein: CASSLKAGGPNEQYF
D gene: TRBD2; CDR3 length: 16; V gene: TRBV20-1; clone size: NA; J gene: TRBJ2-2; CDR3 DNA: TGCAGTGCTAGAGATTTGACTAGCGGGGGCACCGGGGAGCTGTTTTTT; CDR3 protein: CSARDLTSGGTGELFF
D gene: NA; CDR3 length: 14; V gene: TRBV9; clone size: many; J gene: TRBJ2-7; CDR3 DNA: TGTGCCAGCAGCGAAACTAGCCCAACCTACGAGCAGTACTTC; CDR3 protein: CASSETSPTYEQYF
D gene: TRBD1; CDR3 length: 15; V gene: TRBV5-1; clone size: many; J gene: TRBJ2-1; CDR3 DNA: TGCGCCAGCAGCTTAGGGACAGGGAGTGGGAATGAGCAGTTCTTC; CDR3 protein: CASSLGTGSGNEQFF
D gene: NA; CDR3 length: 14; V gene: TRBV6-1; clone size: many; J gene: TRBJ2-7; CDR3 DNA: TGTGCCAGCAGTGCCCTCGGAGGGCGCGGGGAGCAGTACTTC; CDR3 protein: CASSALGGRGEQYF
D gene: NA; CDR3 length: 12; V gene: TRBV20-1; clone size: many; J gene: TRBJ1-1; CDR3 DNA: TGCAGTGCTACAGTTCAGGAAACTGAAGCTTTCTTT; CDR3 protein: CSATVQETEAFF
D gene: NA; CDR3 length: 13; V gene: TRBV5-1; clone size: many; J gene: TRBJ2-7; CDR3 DNA: TGCGCCAGCAGCACCGGACGAGATTACGAGCAGTACTTC; CDR3 protein: CASSTGRDYEQYF
D gene: NA; CDR3 length: 16; V gene: TRBV3-1; clone size: many; J gene: TRBJ2-2; CDR3 DNA: TGTGCCAGCAGCCAACCCTTACTAGCGAACACCGGGGAGCTGTTTTTT; CDR3 protein: CASSQPLLANTGELFF
D gene: NA; CDR3 length: 15; V gene: TRBV4-1; clone size: NA; J gene: TRBJ1-1; CDR3 DNA: TGCGCCAGCAGTTCAATGCCACTCCTGAACACTGAAGCTTTCTTT; CDR3 protein: CASSSMPLLNTEAFF
D gene: TRBD1; CDR3 length: 14; V gene: TRBV18; clone size: many; J gene: TRBJ2-5; CDR3 DNA: TGTGCCAGCTCACCACGGGACAGGGGGGAGACCCAGTACTTC; CDR3 protein: CASSPRDRGETQYF
D gene: TRBD1; CDR3 length: 17; V gene: TRBV7-9; clone size: few; J gene: TRBJ2-2; CDR3 DNA: TGTGCCAGCAGCGCGGGACAGGGGCGGTACTACACCGGGGAGCTGTTTTTT; CDR3 protein: CASSAGQGRYYTGELFF
D gene: NA; CDR3 length: 11; V gene: TRBV25-1; clone size: few; J gene: TRBJ1-1; CDR3 DNA: TGTGCCAGCAGTGAGGACACGATAGCTTTCTTT; CDR3 protein: CASSEDTIAFF
D gene: TRBD2; CDR3 length: 14; V gene: TRBV2; clone size: many; J gene: TRBJ2-5; CDR3 DNA: TGTGCCAGCAGTGGGACTAGCGCCCAAGAGACCCAGTACTTC; CDR3 protein: CASSGTSAQETQYF
D gene: NA; CDR3 length: 14; V gene: TRBV2; clone size: many; J gene: TRBJ2-2; CDR3 DNA: TGTGCCAGCAGGTACAGGGCAAACACCGGGGAGCTGTTTTTT; CDR3 protein: CASRYRANTGELFF
D gene: NA; CDR3 length: 21; V gene: TRBV12-3/TRBV12-4; clone size: few; J gene: TRBJ1-4; CDR3 DNA: TGTGCCAGCAGTGGACAGAGTGGGGGCCCGGTCCCGTTGGGTTTTAATGAAAAACTGTTTTTT; CDR3 protein: CASSGQSGGPVPLGFNEKLFF
D gene: NA; CDR3 length: 16; V gene: TRBV6-1; clone size: NA; J gene: TRBJ1-2; CDR3 DNA: TGTGCCAGCAGTGAAGAATGGGGGATGCACAGATATGGCTACACCTTC; CDR3 protein: CASSEEWGMHRYGYTF
D gene: NA; CDR3 length: 16; V gene: TRBV27; clone size: many; J gene: TRBJ1-1; CDR3 DNA: TGTGCCAGCAGTCAGACCCCGGGACCCTTACCCACTGAAGCTTTCTTT; CDR3 protein: CASSQTPGPLPTEAFF
D gene: TRBD1; CDR3 length: 21; V gene: TRBV28; clone size: many; J gene: TRBJ1-5; CDR3 DNA: TGTGCCAGCAGTTTTTTCCCTTTAGGACAGGGTATTGATCTGGGCAATCAGCCCCAGCATTTT; CDR3 protein: CASSFFPLGQGIDLGNQPQHF
D gene: TRBD1; CDR3 length: 15; V gene: TRBV2; clone size: NA; J gene: TRBJ2-1; CDR3 DNA: TGTGCCAGCAGTGCCTTTGGGACAGGGCACAATGAGCAGTTCTTC; CDR3 protein: CASSAFGTGHNEQFF
D gene: NA; CDR3 length: 12; V gene: TRBV30; clone size: many; J gene: TRBJ2-7; CDR3 DNA: TGTGCCTGGAGACTAGGGGGGACCGAGCAGTACTTC; CDR3 protein: CAWRLGGTEQYF
D gene: NA; CDR3 length: 13; V gene: TRBV18; clone size: many; J gene: TRBJ2-7; CDR3 DNA: TGTGCCAGCTCACCATCCGGGGCAGACGAGCAGTACTTC; CDR3 protein: CASSPSGADEQYF
D gene: NA; CDR3 length: 11; V gene: TRBV2; clone size: few; J gene: TRBJ1-1; CDR3 DNA: TGTGCCAGCATTCGGGCCCTTGAAGCTTTCTTT; CDR3 protein: CASIRALEAFF
D gene: NA; CDR3 length: 15; V gene: TRBV5-1; clone size: few; J gene: TRBJ2-7; CDR3 DNA: TGCGCCAGCAGCTTGGAACCAGAAACACGCTACGAGCAGTACTTC; CDR3 protein: CASSLEPETRYEQYF
D gene: NA; CDR3 length: 13; V gene: TRBV6-1; clone size: few; J gene: TRBJ1-1; CDR3 DNA: TGTGCCAGCGCAGGGCGGTGGAGCACTGAAGCTTTCTTT; CDR3 protein: CASAGRWSTEAFF
D gene: NA; CDR3 length: 16; V gene: TRBV27; clone size: few; J gene: TRBJ1-4; CDR3 DNA: TGTGCCAGCAGTTTATCGGGGGGACTACCTAATGAAAAACTGTTTTTT; CDR3 protein: CASSLSGGLPNEKLFF
D gene: NA; CDR3 length: 14; V gene: TRBV9; clone size: NA; J gene: TRBJ2-7; CDR3 DNA: TGTGCCAGCAGCGCAACAGACGGAGACTACGAGCAGTACTTC; CDR3 protein: CASSATDGDYEQYF
D gene: TRBD1; CDR3 length: 14; V gene: TRBV20-1; clone size: many; J gene: TRBJ1-1; CDR3 DNA: TGCAGTGCTAGGGCTACCGGGACAGGCCCTGGAGCTTTCTTT; CDR3 protein: CSARATGTGPGAFF
D gene: NA; CDR3 length: 12; V gene: TRBV2; clone size: many; J gene: TRBJ1-1; CDR3 DNA: TGTGCCAGCGGTAGGCTGAACACTGAAGCTTTCTTT; CDR3 protein: CASGRLNTEAFF
D gene: NA; CDR3 length: 12; V gene: TRBV14; clone size: few; J gene: TRBJ2-1; CDR3 DNA: TGTGCCAGCAGCCAAATAAGGGATGAGCAGTTCTTC; CDR3 protein: CASSQIRDEQFF
D gene: NA; CDR3 length: 12; V gene: TRBV27; clone size: many; J gene: TRBJ2-3; CDR3 DNA: TGTGCCAGCAGGGGCCCGGGGGATACGCAGTATTTT; CDR3 protein: CASRGPGDTQYF
D gene: NA; CDR3 length: 14; V gene: TRBV5-1; clone size: many; J gene: TRBJ2-3; CDR3 DNA: TGCGCCAGCAGCCCCCTACAGGGCGTAGATACGCAGTATTTT; CDR3 protein: CASSPLQGVDTQYF
D gene: NA; CDR3 length: 15; V gene: TRBV27; clone size: once; J gene: TRBJ1-6; CDR3 DNA: TGTGCCAGCAGTGCCCCTAAGGCCTATAATTCACCCCTCCACTTT; CDR3 protein: CASSAPKAYNSPLHF
D gene: NA; CDR3 length: 15; V gene: TRBV19; clone size: few; J gene: TRBJ1-3; CDR3 DNA: TGTGCCACCCAATCCTTATCCGGGACAACAAGCACCATATATTTT; CDR3 protein: CATQSLSGTTSTIYF
D gene: TRBD1; CDR3 length: 13; V gene: TRBV12-3/TRBV12-4; clone size: NA; J gene: TRBJ1-2; CDR3 DNA: TGTGCCGGCACCTGGACAGGGAACTATGGCTACACCTTC; CDR3 protein: CAGTWTGNYGYTF
D gene: NA; CDR3 length: 14; V gene: TRBV11-2; clone size: many; J gene: TRBJ2-7; CDR3 DNA: TGTGCCAGCAGCTTCGTGGTGGAGACCTACGAGCAGTACTTC; CDR3 protein: CASSFVVETYEQYF
D gene: NA; CDR3 length: 16; V gene: TRBV19; clone size: few; J gene: TRBJ1-3; CDR3 DNA: TGTGCCAGTAATAGAGGCGGACTCTCCTCTGGAAACACCATATATTTT; CDR3 protein: CASNRGGLSSGNTIYF
D gene: TRBD1; CDR3 length: 15; V gene: TRBV3-1; clone size: NA; J gene: TRBJ1-2; CDR3 DNA: TGTGCCAGCAGCGCTCGGGACAGAACCAACTATGGCTACACCTTC; CDR3 protein: CASSARDRTNYGYTF
D gene: TRBD1; CDR3 length: 15; V gene: TRBV18; clone size: many; J gene: TRBJ1-2; CDR3 DNA: TGTGCCAGCTCACCCGAAGGACAGGGGGACTATGGCTACACCTTC; CDR3 protein: CASSPEGQGDYGYTF
D gene: TRBD2; CDR3 length: 19; V gene: TRBV7-2; clone size: NA; J gene: TRBJ2-1; CDR3 DNA: TGTGCCAGCAGCCCCTACCCTGGGGCTAGCGGAGCCCCCAACAATGAGCAGTTCTTC; CDR3 protein: CASSPYPGASGAPNNEQFF
D gene: NA; CDR3 length: 13; V gene: TRBV4-1; clone size: NA; J gene: TRBJ1-2; CDR3 DNA: TGCGCCAGCAGCCAAGAGGCAGGGATAGGCTACACCTTC; CDR3 protein: CASSQEAGIGYTF
D gene: NA; CDR3 length: 15; V gene: TRBV9; clone size: many; J gene: TRBJ2-7; CDR3 DNA: TGTGCCAGCAGCGCCGGAGGGGACGTCCCCTACGAGCAGTACTTC; CDR3 protein: CASSAGGDVPYEQYF
D gene: TRBD1; CDR3 length: 15; V gene: TRBV18; clone size: many; J gene: TRBJ1-6; CDR3 DNA: TGTGCCAGCTCACCTGGACAGGGGGCAGGGTCACCCCTCCACTTT; CDR3 protein: CASSPGQGAGSPLHF
D gene: NA; CDR3 length: 16; V gene: TRBV28; clone size: many; J gene: TRBJ1-2; CDR3 DNA: TGTGCCAGCAGTTTATATGGGTCGGGGATTCGGGATGGCTACACCTTC; CDR3 protein: CASSLYGSGIRDGYTF
D gene: TRBD1; CDR3 length: 12; V gene: TRBV29-1; clone size: few; J gene: TRBJ1-2; CDR3 DNA: TGCAGCGTTGAAGGACAGGGGGATGGCTACACCTTC; CDR3 protein: CSVEGQGDGYTF
D gene: NA; CDR3 length: 20; V gene: TRBV7-9; clone size: few; J gene: TRBJ1-4; CDR3 DNA: TGTGCCAGCAGCTTGCGTTGGGGCAGGGGATCCCTTGCAACTAATGAAAAACTGTTTTTT; CDR3 protein: CASSLRWGRGSLATNEKLFF
D gene: NA; CDR3 length: 12; V gene: TRBV28; clone size: many; J gene: TRBJ1-2; CDR3 DNA: TGTGCCAGCTCAACTACAGGGAAGTTTAACACCTTC; CDR3 protein: CASSTTGKFNTF
D gene: NA; CDR3 length: 14; V gene: TRBV12-3/TRBV12-4; clone size: many; J gene: TRBJ2-3; CDR3 DNA: TGTGCCAGCAGTTTAAGCTCGACAGCAGATACGCAGTATTTT; CDR3 protein: CASSLSSTADTQYF
D gene: NA; CDR3 length: 12; V gene: TRBV6-1; clone size: few; J gene: TRBJ2-5; CDR3 DNA: TGTGCCAGCAAGGACATCGGCGAGACCCAGTACTTC; CDR3 protein: CASKDIGETQYF
D gene: NA; CDR3 length: 14; V gene: TRBV7-6; clone size: many; J gene: TRBJ1-1; CDR3 DNA: TGTGCCAGCCCCCGGGGAAGAGATCAGACTGAAGCTTTCTTT; CDR3 protein: CASPRGRDQTEAFF
D gene: NA; CDR3 length: 20; V gene: TRBV7-9; clone size: many; J gene: TRBJ2-1; CDR3 DNA: TGTGCCAGCAGTTCAAGACTTCCTCCTCGACAGGCACACTCCTACAATGAGCAGTTCTTC; CDR3 protein: CASSSRLPPRQAHSYNEQFF
D gene: TRBD1; CDR3 length: 14; V gene: TRBV20-1; clone size: NA; J gene: TRBJ1-4; CDR3 DNA: TGCAGTGCAACAGAGGACAGGGCTAATGAAAAACTGTTTTTT; CDR3 protein: CSATEDRANEKLFF
D gene: NA; CDR3 length: 16; V gene: TRBV20-1; clone size: many; J gene: TRBJ1-1; CDR3 DNA: TGCAGTGCTAGAGGCAAGAGGGGGGGGCTGAACACTGAAGCTTTCTTT; CDR3 protein: CSARGKRGGLNTEAFF
D gene: TRBD2; CDR3 length: 17; V gene: TRBV27; clone size: NA; J gene: TRBJ2-3; CDR3 DNA: TGTGCCAGCAGTTGGGGAGGGTTCCCGCCTAGCACAGGTACGCAGTATTTT; CDR3 protein: CASSWGGFPPSTGTQYF
D gene: NA; CDR3 length: 15; V gene: TRBV19; clone size: many; J gene: TRBJ1-5; CDR3 DNA: TGTGCCAGTAGTTGGTCAGCATATAGCAATCAGCCCCAGCATTTT; CDR3 protein: CASSWSAYSNQPQHF
D gene: TRBD1; CDR3 length: 16; V gene: TRBV19; clone size: many; J gene: TRBJ1-1; CDR3 DNA: TGTGCCAGTAGTACTCCGGGACAGCCAAAAGACACTGAAGCTTTCTTT; CDR3 protein: CASSTPGQPKDTEAFF